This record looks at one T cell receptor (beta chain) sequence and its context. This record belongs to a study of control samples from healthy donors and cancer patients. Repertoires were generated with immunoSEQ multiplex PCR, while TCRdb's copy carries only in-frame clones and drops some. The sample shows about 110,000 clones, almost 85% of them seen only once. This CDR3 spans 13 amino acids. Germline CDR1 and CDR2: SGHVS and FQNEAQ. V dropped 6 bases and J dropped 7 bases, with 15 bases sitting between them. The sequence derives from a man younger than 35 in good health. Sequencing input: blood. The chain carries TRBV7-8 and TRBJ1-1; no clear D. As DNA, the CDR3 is TGTGCCAGCAGTATCTCGCGGGAGAATGAAGCTTTCTTT. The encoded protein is CASSISRENEAFF.